Presented here are 27 T cell receptor beta chains from one specimen sequenced in a study of blood T cell repertoires in COVID-19. TCRdb's copy holds only in-frame clones and misses some; the assay was immunoSEQ multiplex PCR. The sample includes 150,000 to 200,000 clones, roughly nine tenths of them seen just once. Sequences were obtained from peripheral blood. Source of these receptors: a man younger than 30 who had recovered from COVID-19.

The chain is built from TRBV10-3 and TRBJ1-2, with 8 bases matching TRBD1. The CDR3 consists of 12 residues. Looked up from germline, CDR1 is ENHRY and CDR2 is SYGVKD. After removal of 11 bases from V and 2 bases from J, the junction contained 4 bases not matched to a gene. CDR3 residues: CALWDRNYGYTF. The DNA for the CDR3 is TGTGCCCTTTGGGACAGGAACTATGGCTACACCTTC.

This clone was counted a single time. V and J are TRBV13 and TRBJ2-1; D remains unclear. The length of the CDR3 is 13 residues. Germline CDR1 and CDR2: PRHDT and FYEKMQ (reference sequence). V lost 6 bases and J lost 2, with 8 bases in between. CDR3 in amino acids: CASRRNPYNEQFF. The CDR3 DNA reads TGTGCCAGCAGGAGGAATCCCTACAATGAGCAGTTCTTC.

This clone was recorded once. The CDR3 DNA reads as TGTGCCAGCAGCTTGCGGACAGGAAACACCTACGAGCAGTACTTC. This codes for CASSLRTGNTYEQYF. The chain couples TRBV7-2 to TRBJ2-7; 7 bases fit TRBD1. The CDR3 runs to 15 residues. Trimming took 3 bases from V and 2 from J; bases not matched to a gene: 7. Germline CDR1 SGHTA, CDR2 FQGNSA.

The chain has TRBV28 and TRBJ1-1, with unresolved D. V lost 6 bases to trimming and J lost 7 bases, with 18 bases between them. CDR3 size: 14 residues. Germline CDR1 reads MDHEN; CDR2 reads SYDVKM. CDR3 DNA sequence: TGTGCCAGCAGCATTCGACGGGGAATCCTTGAAGCTTTCTTT. Protein: CASSIRRGILEAFF.

The chain joins TRBV7-9 to TRBJ2-1; TRBD1 agrees at 11 bases. J was trimmed by 6 bases and V by 1 base; bases with no gene match: 8. Per germline, CDR1 SEHNR and CDR2 FQNEAQ (reference sequence). This CDR3 has 17 residues. CDR3 DNA sequence: TGTGCCAGCAGCTTAGACCGTCCGGACAGGGGGCTCAATGAGCAGTTCTTC. Residues: CASSLDRPDRGLNEQFF.

This chain uses TRBV6-5 with TRBJ1-2, with TRBD1 identical over 7 bases. Germline loops: CDR1 MNHEY, CDR2 SVGAGI. Trimming took 2 bases from V and 10 from J; bases not matched to a gene: 4. The CDR3 totals 12 residues. In DNA, the CDR3 is TGTGCCAGCAGTTACAGGGGGCTCGACTACACCTTC. It is translated as CASSYRGLDYTF.

This clone showed up just a few times. The chain recombines TRBV25-1 with TRBJ1-6, with no clear D. Germline-derived CDR1 and CDR2 are MGHDK and SYGVNS. The CDR3 covers 12 residues. Trimming took off 8 bases at V and 9 bases at J, with 11 bases between the two ends. For the CDR3, the DNA is TGTGCCAGCGGATTGGGCCTTTCACCCCTCCACTTT. This codes for CASGLGLSPLHF.

V and J are TRBV4-1 and TRBJ2-7; tentatively, D is TRBD2 (5 bases). Trimming took 1 base from V and 7 from J, leaving 14 bases between them. Per germline, CDR1 MGHRA and CDR2 YSYEKL. The length of the CDR3 is 14 residues. CDR3 sequence (DNA): TGCGCCAGCAGCCAAGGTTCTAACACGGGGGAGCAGTACTTC. Its protein product is CASSQGSNTGEQYF.

The chain is built from TRBV4-3 and TRBJ2-7, with 11 bases that match TRBD1. Germline loops: CDR1 LGHNA, CDR2 YSLEER. V was pared by 0 bases and J by 4 bases, with 5 bases of the junction left unmatched. CDR3 length: 16 residues. CDR3 nucleotides: TGCGCCAGCAGCCAAGATTGGACAGGGGGCATGTACGAGCAGTACTTC. This sequence encodes CASSQDWTGGMYEQYF.

This clone was detected once. This rearrangement joins TRBV21-1 to TRBJ2-4; the table's D call of TRBD1 was not tested on the DNA. TRBV21-1 is a recognized pseudogene. CDR3 size: 15 residues. CDR3 amino acids: CASSDHQGTKNIQYF. CDR3 sequence (DNA): TGTGCCAGCAGCGATCACCAGGGAACCAAAAACATTCAGTACTTC.

The V call is TRBV4-2, the J call TRBJ2-1; 8 positions match TRBD2. This CDR3 comprises 17 residues. V was clipped by 0 bases and J by 2 bases; unmatched bases: 6. Per germline, CDR1 LGHNA and CDR2 YNFKEQ. The CDR3 DNA sequence: TGTGCCAGCAGCCAAGATCCGTCGCGGGGGGCCTACAATGAGCAGTTCTTC. Residues: CASSQDPSRGAYNEQFF.

The chain is built from TRBV4-3 and TRBJ2-7; D not resolved. Trimming stripped 6 bases from V and 3 bases from J, with 15 bases between. CDR3 length equals 14 residues. The germline V gene has CDR1 LGHNA and CDR2 YSLEER. CDR3 sequence (DNA): TGCGCCAGCAGTAAAGCCCTAGTTGGCTACGAGCAGTACTTC. It specifies CASSKALVGYEQYF.

The chain links TRBV19 to TRBJ1-4; D is unclear. Looked up from germline, CDR1 is LNHDA and CDR2 is SQIVND (reference sequence). V was pared by 6 bases and J by 0 bases, with 11 bases between. The CDR3 runs to 15 residues. This CDR3 reads CASRWQVATNEKLFF. CDR3 bases: TGTGCCAGTAGGTGGCAAGTCGCAACTAATGAAAAACTGTTTTTT.

The CDR3 sequence: CASSQEASGRSSYNEQFF. The CDR3 region has the DNA TGTGCCAGCAGCCAAGAGGCTAGCGGGCGGAGCTCCTACAATGAGCAGTTCTTC. The rearrangement links TRBV4-2 to TRBJ2-1; the match to TRBD2 covers 8 bases. The trim removed 0 bases at V and 0 bases at J, leaving 7 bases unmatched. The germline V gene encodes CDR1 LGHNA and CDR2 YNFKEQ. The CDR3 runs 18 residues.

The gene calls are TRBV10-3 and TRBJ2-1, with 14 nucleotides matching TRBD2. CDR1 and CDR2 from the germline V gene are ENHRY and SYGVKD. The CDR3 spans 14 residues. After removal of 4 bases from V and 10 bases from J, the junction contained 3 bases not matched to a gene. CDR3 nucleotides: TGTGCCATCAGTGGGGGACTAGCGGGAGACGAGCAGTTCTTC. Its translation is CAISGGLAGDEQFF.

The V call is TRBV18, the J call TRBJ2-1; no clear D gene. CDR1 is KGHSH and CDR2 is LQKENI in the germline V gene. This CDR3 has 13 amino acids. V lost 1 base, J lost 9 bases, and 10 bases lay in between. The CDR3 DNA follows: TGTGCCAGCTCACCACGCGCGGTAGGTGAGCAGTTCTTC. Encoded protein: CASSPRAVGEQFF.

V is TRBV3-1 (or the pseudogene TRBV3-2) and J is TRBJ2-5; TRBD1 agrees at 7 bases. CDR1 and CDR2 (germline): LGHDT, YNNKEL (reference sequence). V dropped 7 bases and J dropped 1; count of bases not matched to a gene: 9. The CDR3 totals 15 residues. DNA for the CDR3: TGTGCCAGCATCCATGAACAGGGGTTCCAAGAGACCCAGTACTTC. Its translation: CASIHEQGFQETQYF.

This clone came up a few times. V usage is TRBV5-1 and J usage is TRBJ2-1; 9 bases map to TRBD2. Trimming at V came to 4 bases and at J to 8 bases, leaving 13 bases not matched to a gene. Germline V gene sequence: CDR1 SGHRS, CDR2 YFSETQ. The CDR3 sequence is 16 residues long. The CDR3 nucleotides read TGCGCCAGCAGCCCTAGGCCAGATAGCGGGAGCGATGAGCAGTTCTTC. It specifies CASSPRPDSGSDEQFF.

J is TRBJ2-7 and V is TRBV27; the D gene is possibly TRBD1 (6 bases). The CDR3 totals 14 residues. Germline values: CDR1 MNHEY, CDR2 SMNVEV (reference sequence). Trimming removed 3 bases at V and 2 bases at J, with 11 bases between. The CDR3 nucleotides are TGTGCCAGCAGTTTCGGGGCAGGGGCCTACGAGCAGTACTTC. Amino acid sequence: CASSFGAGAYEQYF.

The chain is built from TRBV7-2 and TRBJ1-6, with D uncertain. The CDR3 totals 15 residues. Germline V gives CDR1 SGHTA, CDR2 FQGNSA. With 1 base removed from V and 6 bases from J, the gap between germline ends came to 10 bases. The chain's CDR3 is CASSLGGGINSPLHF. Here the CDR3 DNA reads TGTGCCAGCAGCTTAGGGGGAGGGATTAATTCACCCCTCCACTTT. Full variable domain (remainder filled in from reference TRBV7-2 and TRBJ1-6): GAGVSQSPSNKVTEKGKDVELRCDPISGHTALYWYRQSLGQGLEFLIYFQGNSAPDKSGLPSDRFSAERTGGSVSTLTIQRTQQEDSAVYLCASSLGGGINSPLHFGNGTRLTVT.

This chain joins TRBV5-1 and TRBJ1-2; the match to TRBD1 covers 9 bases. The V gene end was trimmed by 4 bases and the J gene end by 0 bases; junction bases not matched to a gene: 4. CDR1 and CDR2 (germline): SGHRS, YFSETQ. The CDR3 spans 15 residues. CDR3: CASSVGTGSNYGYTF. In DNA, the CDR3 is TGCGCCAGCAGCGTGGGGACAGGGTCTAACTATGGCTACACCTTC.

This rearrangement joins TRBV4-1 to TRBJ1-4; maybe TRBD1 (5 bases). The CDR3 is 14 amino acids. V lost 5 bases and J 5 bases, leaving 12 bases between the germline ends. CDR1 MGHRA and CDR2 YSYEKL come from the germline V gene. This chain's CDR3 is CASSKVRGNEKLFF. The CDR3 DNA sequence: TGCGCCAGCAGCAAAGTCCGGGGGAATGAAAAACTGTTTTTT.

This clone was recorded once. The sample holds other DNA sequences that translate to the same CDR3. The rearrangement links TRBV5-4 to TRBJ2-3; D uncertain. Deletions cut 4 bases from V and 0 bases from J, with 6 bases between. Germline V gives CDR1 SGHNT, CDR2 YYREEE (reference sequence). The CDR3 loop spans 13 amino acids. The CDR3 nucleotides read TGTGCCAGCAGCACCACTAGCACAGATACGCAGTATTTT. Translation: CASSTTSTDTQYF. The full variable domain, its missing parts supplied by reference TRBV5-4 and TRBJ2-3, is ETGVTQSPTHLIKTRGQQVTLRCSSQSGHNTVSWYQQALGQGPQFIFQYYREEENGRGNFPPRFSGLQFPNYSSELNVNALELDDSALYLCASSTTSTDTQYFGPGTRLTVL.

The CDR3 spells CASIWGDRGPTEAFF. The DNA of the CDR3 is TGTGCCAGTATCTGGGGGGACAGGGGGCCAACTGAAGCTTTCTTT. The chain links TRBV19 to TRBJ1-1, with 12 bases fitting TRBD1. The length of the CDR3 is 15 residues. Germline lookup yields CDR1 LNHDA and CDR2 SQIVND (reference sequence). The V segment lost 7 bases and the J segment 5 bases; nucleotides outside the gene matches: 8.

The rearrangement joins TRBV9 to TRBJ2-7; weak D call: TRBD2 (5 bases). Germline CDR1 SGDLS, CDR2 YYNGEE. V was cut by 0 bases and J by 0 bases, with 10 bases left in between. CDR3 length equals 15 residues. CDR3 sequence (DNA): TGTGCCAGCAGCGTAGGAGCGGTGAGCTCCTACGAGCAGTACTTC. It yields the protein CASSVGAVSSYEQYF.

This clone was seen once. CDR3 nucleotides: TGTGCCAGCTCACCTCAAGGGACAGGGAACACAGATACGCAGTATTTT. Amino acids: CASSPQGTGNTDTQYF. V gene TRBV18 combines with J gene TRBJ2-3; the match to TRBD1 covers 9 bases. The ends lost 3 bases at V and 2 bases at J; junction bases unmatched: 6. The CDR3 spans 16 residues. Germline lookup yields CDR1 KGHSH and CDR2 LQKENI.

The rearrangement links TRBV19 to TRBJ2-2, with 9 nucleotides matching TRBD2. CDR3 length: 16 amino acids. The V gene's germline CDR1 is LNHDA and CDR2 SQIVND (reference sequence). The V segment lost 5 bases and the J segment 7 bases; nucleotides outside the gene matches: 11. CDR3 region: CASSYDVAGVFGELFF. As DNA, the CDR3 is TGTGCCAGTAGTTATGACGTAGCGGGAGTTTTCGGGGAGCTGTTTTTT.